This T cell receptor beta chain was captured by sequencing in a study of long-term antiretroviral therapy in people with HIV. The assay, immunoSEQ v3.0, was run at survey level. Method: immunoSEQ multiplex PCR; TCRdb's copy keeps in-frame clones and lacks some. The sample shows around 20,000 clones, around 87% of them seen only once. V dropped 2 bases and J dropped 3 bases, with 6 bases sitting between them. This CDR3 comprises 13 residues. Germline V gives CDR1 KGHSH, CDR2 LQKENI. The sequence was obtained from a woman aged 45-65 years with HIV. This chain connects TRBV18 to TRBJ2-3, with D hard to call. This sample comprised unsorted PBMCs, obtained 2.6 years after starting antiretroviral therapy. The CDR3 region has the DNA TGTGCCAGCTCACCAATTCTGACAGATACGCAGTATTTT. It codes for CASSPILTDTQYF.